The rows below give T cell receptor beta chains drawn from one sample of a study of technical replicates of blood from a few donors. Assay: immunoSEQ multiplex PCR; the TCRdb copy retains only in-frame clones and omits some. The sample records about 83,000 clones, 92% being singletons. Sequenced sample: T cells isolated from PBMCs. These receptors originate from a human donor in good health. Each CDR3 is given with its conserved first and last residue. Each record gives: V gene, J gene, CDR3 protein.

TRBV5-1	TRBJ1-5	CASSPGQTNQPQHF
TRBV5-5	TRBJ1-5	CASSLRGYSNQPQHF
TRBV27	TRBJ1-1	CASSHTDRRLDTEAFF
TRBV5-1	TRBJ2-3	CASLVKGLAGSRADTQYF
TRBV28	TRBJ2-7	CASSLLAGGLSYEQYF
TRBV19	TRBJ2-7	CASSTHVPGIYEQYF
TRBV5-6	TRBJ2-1	CASSPLAGENEQFF
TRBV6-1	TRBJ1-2	CASIPIGYGYTF
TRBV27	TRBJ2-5	CASRKETGRAVQETQYF
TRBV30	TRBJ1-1	CAWVGQGYTEAFF
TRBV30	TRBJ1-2	CACDRGLGGYTF
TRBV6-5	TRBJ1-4	CASSYSMGQNEKLFF
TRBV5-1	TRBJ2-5	CASTLGASGSQTQYF
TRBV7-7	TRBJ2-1	CASSLVIGVSSYNEQFF
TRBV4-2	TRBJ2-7	CASSQVGGTSYEQYF
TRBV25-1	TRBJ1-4	CASTRSATNEKLFF
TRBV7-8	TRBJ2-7	CASSLRGRNEQYF
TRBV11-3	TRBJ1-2	CASSLRGTGGYTF
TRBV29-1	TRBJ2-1	CSVDEGQVNEQFF
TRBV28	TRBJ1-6	CASSFLAGNSPLHF
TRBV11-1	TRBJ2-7	CASSSTYYEQYF
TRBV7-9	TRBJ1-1	CATGDTRGTEAFF
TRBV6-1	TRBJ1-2	CATGDYGYTF
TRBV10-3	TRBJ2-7	CAISELGQLYEQYF
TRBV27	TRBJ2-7	CASSSGDLSREQYF
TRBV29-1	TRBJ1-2	CSVEDRDRGYGYTF
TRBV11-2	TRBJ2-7	CASSLDQGTGTNYEQYF
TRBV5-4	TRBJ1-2	CASSLDRDFGYTF
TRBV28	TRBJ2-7	CASSLWRAGSRYEQYF
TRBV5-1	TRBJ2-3	CASSPGQGTDTQYF
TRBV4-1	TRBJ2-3	CASSQDGSSDSYLTDTQYF
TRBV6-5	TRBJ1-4	CASSYSSTGGSEKLFF
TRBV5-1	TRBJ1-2	CASSLAGGDGYTF
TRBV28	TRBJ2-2	CASSIFRAGELFF
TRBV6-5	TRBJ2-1	CASSYRTGAEQFF
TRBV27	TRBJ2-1	CASSHRGTLPRGRNNEQFF
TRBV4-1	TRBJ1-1	CASSPQGWGVASNTEAFF
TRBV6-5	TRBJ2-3	CASSYVNPGRTDTQYF
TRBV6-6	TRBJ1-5	CASSRQTDSNQPQHF